There are a few counts of the clone carrying this T cell receptor (beta chain). Just one base apart from a much larger clone, this may be a read error. These data belong to a study of blood T cells in healthy people across ages. Through a sample-barcoded 5' primer and a J-beta primer mix, a second PCR was run for roughly 6 to 11 cycles. From the 5' RACE reads, TCRdb called clonotypes with MiXCR, one entry per CDR3 protein. The sample has a few hundred thousand distinct CDR3 sequences, 27% seen once. Germline V CDR1 and CDR2: SEHNR, FQNEAQ (reference sequence). The CDR3 has 11 residues. Sample: blood. This rearrangement joins TRBV7-9 to TRBJ2-1, with D perhaps matching TRBD2 (5 bases). Near its end, the DNA agrees better with TRBJ2-5, so the J call may be wrong. The TCR sequence derives from a woman between 65 and 79 years old in good health. CDR3 loop: CASSFEGTQYF. The CDR3 bases are TGTGCCAGCAGCTTTGAGGGGACCCAGTACTTC.